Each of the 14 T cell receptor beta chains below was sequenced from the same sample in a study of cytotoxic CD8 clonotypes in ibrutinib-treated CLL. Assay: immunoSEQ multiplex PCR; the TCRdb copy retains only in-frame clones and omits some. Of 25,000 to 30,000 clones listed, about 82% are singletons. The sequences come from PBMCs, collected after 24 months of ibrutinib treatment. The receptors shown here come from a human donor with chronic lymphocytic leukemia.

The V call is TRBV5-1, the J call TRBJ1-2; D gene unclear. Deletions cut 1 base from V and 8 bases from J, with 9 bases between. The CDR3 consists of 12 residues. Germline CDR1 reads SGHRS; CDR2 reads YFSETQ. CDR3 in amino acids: CASSLYTGGYTF. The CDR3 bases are TGCGCCAGCAGCTTGTACACTGGCGGCTACACCTTC. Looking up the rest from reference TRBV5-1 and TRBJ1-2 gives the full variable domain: KAGVTQTPRYLIKTRGQQVTLSCSPISGHRSVSWYQQTPGQGLQFLFEYFSETQRNKGNFPGRFSGRQFSNSRSEMNVSTLELGDSALYLCASSLYTGGYTFGSGTRLTVV.

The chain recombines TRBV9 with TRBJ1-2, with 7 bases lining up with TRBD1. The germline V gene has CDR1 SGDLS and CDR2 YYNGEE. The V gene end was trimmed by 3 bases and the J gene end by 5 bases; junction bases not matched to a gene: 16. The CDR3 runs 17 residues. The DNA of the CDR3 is TGTGCCAGCAGCGGAGACCCAAGGGCAGGGGGGGAGTATGGCTACACCTTC. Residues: CASSGDPRAGGEYGYTF.

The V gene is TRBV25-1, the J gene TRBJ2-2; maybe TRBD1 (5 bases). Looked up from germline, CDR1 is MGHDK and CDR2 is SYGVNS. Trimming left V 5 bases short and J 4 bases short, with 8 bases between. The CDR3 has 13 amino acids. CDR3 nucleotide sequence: TGTGCCAGCAGTTTAGGGGCCACCGGGGAGCTGTTTTTT. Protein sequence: CASSLGATGELFF.

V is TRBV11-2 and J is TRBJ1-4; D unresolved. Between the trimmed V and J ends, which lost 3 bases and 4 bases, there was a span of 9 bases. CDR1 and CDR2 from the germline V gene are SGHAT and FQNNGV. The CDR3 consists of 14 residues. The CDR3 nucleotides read TGTGCCAGCAGCTTTGGTGAAGTTAATGAAAAACTGTTTTTT. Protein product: CASSFGEVNEKLFF.

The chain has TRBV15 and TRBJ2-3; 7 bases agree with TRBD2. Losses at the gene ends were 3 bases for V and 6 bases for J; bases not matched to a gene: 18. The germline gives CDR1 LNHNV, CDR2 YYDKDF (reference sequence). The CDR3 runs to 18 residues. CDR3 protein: CATSRGPRKLALADTQYF. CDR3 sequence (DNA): TGTGCCACCAGCAGGGGACCTCGTAAACTAGCGTTAGCGGATACGCAGTATTTT.

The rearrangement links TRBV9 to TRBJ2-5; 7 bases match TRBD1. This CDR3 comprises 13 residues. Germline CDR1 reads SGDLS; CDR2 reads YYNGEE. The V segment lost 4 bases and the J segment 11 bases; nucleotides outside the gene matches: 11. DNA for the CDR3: TGTGCCAGCAGCTCCCCACAGGGGCCTCCTCAGTACTTC. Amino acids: CASSSPQGPPQYF.

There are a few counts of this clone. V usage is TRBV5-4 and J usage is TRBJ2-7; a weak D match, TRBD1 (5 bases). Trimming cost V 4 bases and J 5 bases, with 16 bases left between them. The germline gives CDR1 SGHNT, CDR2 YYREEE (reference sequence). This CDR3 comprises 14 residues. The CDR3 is CASSHPTATHEQYF. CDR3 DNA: TGTGCCAGCAGCCACCCGACAGCAACTCACGAGCAGTACTTC.

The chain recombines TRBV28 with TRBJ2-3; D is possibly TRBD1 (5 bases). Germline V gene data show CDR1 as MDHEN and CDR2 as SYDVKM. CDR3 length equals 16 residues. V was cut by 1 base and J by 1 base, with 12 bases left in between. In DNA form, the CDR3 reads TGTGCCAGCAGTTTATCTGGGGCCGCTGGCACAGATACGCAGTATTTT. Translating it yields CASSLSGAAGTDTQYF. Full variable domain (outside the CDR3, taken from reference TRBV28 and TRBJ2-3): DVKVTQSSRYLVKRTGEKVFLECVQDMDHENMFWYRQDPGLGLRLIYFSYDVKMKEKGDIPEGYSVSREKKERFSLILESASTNQTSMYLCASSLSGAAGTDTQYFGPGTRLTVL.

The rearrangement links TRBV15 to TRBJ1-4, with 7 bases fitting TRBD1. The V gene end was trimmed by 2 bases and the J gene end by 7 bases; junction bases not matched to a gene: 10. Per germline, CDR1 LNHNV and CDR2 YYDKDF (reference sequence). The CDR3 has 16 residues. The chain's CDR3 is CATSRRGTAPGEKLFF. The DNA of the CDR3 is TGTGCCACCAGCAGACGGGGGACAGCCCCTGGTGAAAAACTGTTTTTT.

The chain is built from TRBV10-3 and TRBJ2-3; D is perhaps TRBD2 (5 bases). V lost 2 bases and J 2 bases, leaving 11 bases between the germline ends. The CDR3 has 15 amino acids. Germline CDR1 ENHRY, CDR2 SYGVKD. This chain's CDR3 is CAISEPDYFTDTQYF. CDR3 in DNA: TGTGCCATCAGTGAGCCCGACTATTTCACAGATACGCAGTATTTT.

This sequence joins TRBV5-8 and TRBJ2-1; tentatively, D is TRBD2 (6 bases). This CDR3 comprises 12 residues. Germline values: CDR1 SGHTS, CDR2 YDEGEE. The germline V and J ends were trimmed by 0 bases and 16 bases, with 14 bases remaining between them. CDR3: CASSLVMGGIFF. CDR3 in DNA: TGTGCCAGCAGCTTGGTGATGGGGGGTATCTTCTTC.

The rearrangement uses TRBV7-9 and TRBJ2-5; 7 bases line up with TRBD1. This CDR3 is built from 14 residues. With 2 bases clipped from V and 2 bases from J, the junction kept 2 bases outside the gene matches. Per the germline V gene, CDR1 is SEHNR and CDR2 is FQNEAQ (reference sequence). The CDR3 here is CASSLWDSQETQYF. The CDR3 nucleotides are TGTGCCAGCAGCTTATGGGACAGTCAAGAGACCCAGTACTTC. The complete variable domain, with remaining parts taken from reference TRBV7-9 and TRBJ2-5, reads DTGVSQNPRHKITKRGQNVTFRCDPISEHNRLYWYRQTLGQGPEFLTYFQNEAQLEKSRLLSDRFSAERPKGSFSTLEIQRTEQGDSAMYLCASSLWDSQETQYFGPGTRLLVL.

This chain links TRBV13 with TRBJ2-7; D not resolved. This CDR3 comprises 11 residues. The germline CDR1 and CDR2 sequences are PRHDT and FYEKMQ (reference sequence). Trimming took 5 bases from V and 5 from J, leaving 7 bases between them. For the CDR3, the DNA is TGTGCCAGCAGCCTCCTTAACGAGCAGTACTTC. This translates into CASSLLNEQYF.

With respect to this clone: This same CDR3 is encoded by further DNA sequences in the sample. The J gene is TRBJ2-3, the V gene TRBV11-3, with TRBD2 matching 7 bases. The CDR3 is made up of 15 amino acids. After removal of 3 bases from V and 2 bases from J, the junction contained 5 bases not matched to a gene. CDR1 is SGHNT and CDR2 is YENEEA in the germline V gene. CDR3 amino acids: CASSLWGGLTDTQYF. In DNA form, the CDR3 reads TGTGCCAGCAGCTTGTGGGGGGGACTCACAGATACGCAGTATTTT. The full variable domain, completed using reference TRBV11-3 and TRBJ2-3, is EAGVVQSPRYKIIEKKQPVAFWCNPISGHNTLYWYLQNLGQGPELLIRYENEEAVDDSQLPKDRFSAERLKGVDSTLKIQPAELGDSAVYLCASSLWGGLTDTQYFGPGTRLTVL.